Each of the 25 T cell receptor beta chains below was sequenced from the same sample in a study of T cell repertoires in cytomegalovirus infection. TCRdb redid the calling of the reads with MiXCR, one entry per CDR3 protein. The top ten clones hold roughly 12% of a sample with about 900,000 distinct CDR3 sequences, approximately 32% of them seen once. These receptors are not linked to any known antigen. This material consisted of cultured CD8+ T cells from PBMCs, taken from culture after CMV antigen stimulation. These receptor sequences come from a human donor in good health (CMV status not recorded). Some clones in this sample may be carry-over from other donors' samples.

This clonotype was seen more than once but under ten times. This chain connects TRBV4-1 to TRBJ2-5; D remains ambiguous. The V gene's germline CDR1 is MGHRA and CDR2 YSYEKL. The CDR3 is 14 amino acids. Trimming removed 0 bases from V and 0 bases from J, with 5 bases in between. Here the CDR3 DNA reads TGCGCCAGCAGCCAAGAAAACAACCAAGAGACCCAGTACTTC. Encoded protein: CASSQENNQETQYF.

The chain links TRBV2 to TRBJ1-5, with D perhaps TRBD1 (6 bases). The germline gives CDR1 SNHLY, CDR2 FYNNEI. With 9 bases removed from V and 7 bases from J, the gap between germline ends came to 16 bases. The CDR3 length is 13 residues. The CDR3 sequence is CASLGGGGQPQHF. CDR3 nucleotides: TGTGCCAGTCTCGGGGGCGGGGGCCAGCCCCAGCATTTT.

This rearrangement joins TRBV7-9 to TRBJ2-3; TRBD2 is a possible D gene (5 bases). The CDR3 runs to 14 residues. The germline V and J ends were trimmed by 5 bases and 4 bases, with 13 bases remaining between them. Germline V gene lookup returns CDR1 SEHNR and CDR2 FQNEAQ (reference sequence). The DNA of the CDR3 is TGTGCCAGCAGCCCAGAGGGTTTCCCAGATACGCAGTATTTT. This gives the protein CASSPEGFPDTQYF.

The CDR3 is CASASSTYEAFF. The CDR3 DNA follows: TGCGCCAGCGCTAGCAGCACTTATGAAGCTTTCTTT. The chain has TRBV4-1 and TRBJ1-1; D remains ambiguous. Trimming left V 8 bases short and J 7 bases short, with 14 bases between. Per the germline V gene, CDR1 is MGHRA and CDR2 is YSYEKL. The CDR3 spans 12 residues.

The sample holds one count of this clonotype. The genes are TRBV12-5 and TRBJ1-1; D not resolved. The CDR3 loop spans 16 amino acids. Germline assignment: CDR1 LGHNT and CDR2 FRNRAP. V lost 0 bases, J lost 0 bases, and 11 bases lay in between. The CDR3 sequence: CASGLVSGYLNTEAFF. CDR3 DNA sequence: TGTGCTAGTGGTTTGGTTAGCGGATACCTGAACACTGAAGCTTTCTTT.

A word on this clonotype: The DNA is omitted, as the CDR3 cannot be located on it reliably, and the CDR3 follows TCRdb's listing. This sequence joins TRBV19 and TRBJ1-2. The CDR3 comprises 15 residues, both ends counted. Germline V gene data show CDR1 as LNHDA and CDR2 as SQIVND (reference sequence). The CDR3 spells CASSQSMATPSGDTF.

This sequence joins TRBV6-6 and TRBJ2-7; perhaps TRBD2 as D (5 bases). Trimming pared 4 bases from V and 4 bases from J, leaving 11 bases between. Germline V CDR1 and CDR2: MNHNY, SVGAGI (reference sequence). This CDR3 comprises 13 residues. In nucleotides, the CDR3 is TGTGCCAGCAGTTTGAAGGGAGTTTACGAGCAGTACGTC. Translated: CASSLKGVYEQYV.

The rearrangement uses TRBV7-3 and TRBJ1-5, with TRBD1 matching over 10 bases. Trimming cost V 10 bases and J 7 bases; bases outside gene matches: 7. Germline V CDR1 and CDR2: SGHTA, FQGTGA. This CDR3 is 13 amino acids long. The CDR3 here is CAIGTGAGQPQHF. The CDR3 DNA sequence: TGTGCCATCGGGACAGGGGCCGGCCAGCCCCAGCATTTT.

The rearrangement uses TRBV10-3 and TRBJ2-2; D tentatively reads TRBD1 or TRBD2 (5 bases each). From germline, CDR1 is ENHRY and CDR2 SYGVKD. The CDR3 has 14 amino acids. V was pared by 0 bases and J by 6 bases, with 8 bases between. In DNA form, the CDR3 reads TGTGCCATCAGTGAGTCGATGGGGGCCGGGGAGCTGTTTTTT. Its protein product is CAISESMGAGELFF.

The chain recombines TRBV12-3 or TRBV12-4 with TRBJ2-1; D remains ambiguous. Trimming stripped 5 bases from V and 8 bases from J, with 13 bases between. The CDR3 totals 13 residues. The CDR3 region has the DNA TGTGCCAGCAGTCACTCGACCCGTGATGAGCAGTTCTTC. Translated, it gives CASSHSTRDEQFF.

This clonotype was seen a handful of times. V and J are TRBV27 and TRBJ2-3; D uncertain. The ends were cut back, 6 bases at V and 3 bases at J, with 13 bases in the middle. The CDR3 contains 14 residues. Germline loops: CDR1 MNHEY, CDR2 SMNVEV (reference sequence). The DNA of the CDR3 is TGTGCCAGCAGGAGACTTACCTCTACAGATACGCAGTATTTT. Translating it yields CASRRLTSTDTQYF.

Only a few counts were recorded for this clonotype. CDR3 sequence reads: CASSDSRLDYGYTF. The CDR3 bases are TGTGCCAGCAGCGACAGCCGGTTGGACTATGGCTACACCTTC. The chain employs TRBV6-6 and TRBJ1-2; TRBD1 is a possible D gene (5 bases). Germline V lookup: CDR1 MNHNY, CDR2 SVGAGI (reference sequence). The CDR3 has 14 amino acids. Trimming stripped 6 bases from V and 3 bases from J, with 14 bases between.

This clonotype has ten or more counts. This chain connects TRBV7-6 to TRBJ2-3, with D tentatively TRBD2 (5 bases). The CDR3 covers 16 residues. Trimming removed 4 bases at V and 6 bases at J, with 20 bases between. Germline V gene lookup returns CDR1 SGHVS and CDR2 FNYEAQ. The CDR3 loop is CASSSRTAPGSDTQYF. The DNA for the CDR3 is TGTGCCAGCAGCTCGCGGACTGCGCCAGGTTCCGATACGCAGTATTTT.

The genes are TRBV4-1 and TRBJ2-7; maybe TRBD1 (5 bases). The length of the CDR3 is 14 residues. Germline V CDR1 and CDR2: MGHRA, YSYEKL. Trimming took 5 bases from V and 1 from J, leaving 12 bases between them. The CDR3 nucleotides are TGCGCCAGCAGCGTTACTACAGGTTCCTACGAGCAGTACTTC. Amino acid sequence: CASSVTTGSYEQYF.

The V gene is TRBV12-3 or TRBV12-4, the J gene TRBJ2-5, with 9 bases aligning to TRBD2. The J segment lost 3 bases and the V segment lost 1 base, leaving 6 bases of the junction unmatched. The CDR3 totals 16 residues. CDR3 sequence reads: CASSLVAGAGEETQYF. In DNA, the CDR3 is TGTGCCAGCAGTTTAGTAGCGGGGGCAGGAGAAGAGACCCAGTACTTC.

This chain connects TRBV20-1 to TRBJ2-1, with TRBD2 matching 7 bases. J lost 7 bases, V lost 7 bases, and 10 bases had no gene match. Germline CDR1 DFQATT, CDR2 SNEGSKA (reference sequence). The CDR3 runs 13 residues. The CDR3 nucleotides are TGCAGTGGTAGGTGGGACTACCAAAATGAGCAGTTCTTC. Protein product: CSGRWDYQNEQFF.

This clonotype was seen a few times. The chain carries TRBV28 and TRBJ1-2; unclear D gene. Looked up from germline, CDR1 is MDHEN and CDR2 is SYDVKM. Trimming left V 5 bases short and J 6 bases short, with 16 bases between. CDR3 length: 14 amino acids. The CDR3 is CASSPITEGHGYTF. In DNA form, the CDR3 reads TGTGCCAGCAGTCCAATTACAGAAGGTCATGGCTACACCTTC.

There are a few counts of this clonotype. J is TRBJ2-1 and V is TRBV11-2; maybe TRBD2 (6 bases). Trimming shortened V by 6 bases and J by 7 bases, and 13 bases separated the two germline ends. This CDR3 is 13 amino acids long. Per germline, CDR1 SGHAT and CDR2 FQNNGV. The CDR3 spells CASSQGGTNEQFF. DNA of the CDR3: TGTGCCAGCAGTCAGGGAGGCACGAATGAGCAGTTCTTC.

The CDR3 DNA reads TGTGCCAGCAGTTACGCCGCAGAGGGGACTGAAGCTTTCTTT. As protein: CASSYAAEGTEAFF. The gene calls are TRBV6-5 and TRBJ1-1; possible D gene TRBD1, 5 bases. The V gene's germline CDR1 is MNHEY and CDR2 SVGAGI. The CDR3 consists of 14 residues. V dropped 2 bases and J dropped 5 bases, with 12 bases sitting between them.

The table lists this clonotype with many counts. The chain uses TRBV10-3 and TRBJ2-5, with 10 positions matching TRBD1. The ends lost 6 bases at V and 5 bases at J; junction bases unmatched: 6. The CDR3 runs 14 residues. Germline-derived CDR1 and CDR2 are ENHRY and SYGVKD. The CDR3 DNA sequence: TGTGCCATCAGGGACGGGACAGGGGTCGAGACCCAGTACTTC. Its translation is CAIRDGTGVETQYF.

The rearrangement joins TRBV7-9 to TRBJ1-2, with 10 bases that match TRBD1. The trim removed 2 bases at V and 8 bases at J, leaving 11 bases unmatched. This CDR3 region has 16 residues. Germline V gene sequence: CDR1 SEHNR, CDR2 FQNEAQ (reference sequence). The CDR3 is CASSLSRDRGGYGYTF. In DNA, the CDR3 is TGTGCCAGCAGCTTATCCCGGGACAGGGGAGGATACGGCTACACCTTC.

There are a few counts of this clonotype. J is TRBJ1-5 and V is TRBV6-2 or TRBV6-3; D is uncertain. The CDR3 sequence is 15 residues long. The germline V and J ends were trimmed by 8 bases and 5 bases, with 19 bases remaining between them. Germline assignment: CDR1 MNHEY and CDR2 SVGEGT. The CDR3 here is CASLSPHLQDQPQHF. The CDR3 DNA reads TGTGCCAGCCTTTCTCCCCATCTTCAGGATCAGCCCCAGCATTTT.

This rearrangement joins TRBV3-1 to TRBJ2-1, with 8 bases aligning to TRBD1. Per germline, CDR1 LGHDT and CDR2 YNNKEL (reference sequence). The V segment lost 2 bases and the J segment 4 bases; nucleotides outside the gene matches: 7. The CDR3 runs 16 residues. CDR3 residues: CASSQPGTGHYNEQFF. The CDR3 DNA is TGTGCCAGCAGCCAACCCGGGACAGGACATTACAATGAGCAGTTCTTC.

In DNA form, the CDR3 reads TGCGCCAGCAGCCAAGAATGGCGGGGGAATAATGAGCAGTTCTTC. Protein: CASSQEWRGNNEQFF. The rearrangement uses TRBV4-1 and TRBJ2-1; 7 bases are shared with TRBD2. This CDR3 is built from 15 residues. V shed 0 bases, J shed 7 bases, and the junction held 6 bases outside the gene matches. CDR1 and CDR2 from the germline V gene are MGHRA and YSYEKL.

The CDR3 coding sequence is TGTGCCAGCAGCGCGCGGGGGACTTCCACAGATACGCAGTATTTT. This codes for CASSARGTSTDTQYF. The gene calls are TRBV9 and TRBJ2-3; 7 nucleotides match TRBD2. Germline values: CDR1 SGDLS, CDR2 YYNGEE. Trimming took 3 bases from V and 2 from J; bases not matched to a gene: 6. The CDR3 spans 15 residues.